This is a list of T cell receptor beta chains from one sample in a study of shared clonotypes between healthy human individuals. Sequencing used immunoSEQ multiplex PCR; TCRdb keeps in-frame clones, though not all of them. Found here are over 1.5 million clones, approximately 98% of them singletons; the top ten hold roughly 0.45%. The sequencing sample was made of naive CD4+ T cells sorted from blood. These receptors were obtained from a man aged 25-45 years in good health. Both conserved end residues are part of each CDR3. Each record gives: CDR3 DNA, CDR3 protein, clone size, J gene, D gene, V gene. D genes are given only for firm matches. Clone size appears in some rows only: once, few, many, or a class for an expanded clone.

CDR3 DNA: TGTGCCAGCAGCTTGCGGCGGCGGGAGCGCTCCTACAATGAGCAGTTCTTC
CDR3 protein: CASSLRRRERSYNEQFF
clone size: .
J gene: TRBJ2-1
D gene: TRBD2
V gene: TRBV5-5

CDR3 DNA: TGTGCCAGCTCACCACCGACGGGAGTAAGGTACGAGCAGTACTTC
CDR3 protein: CASSPPTGVRYEQYF
clone size: .
J gene: TRBJ2-7
D gene: .
V gene: TRBV18

CDR3 DNA: TGTGCCAGTAGAGTGGCAGTTGGAGTTTCTGAAAAACTGTTTTTT
CDR3 protein: CASRVAVGVSEKLFF
clone size: .
J gene: TRBJ1-4
D gene: .
V gene: TRBV19

CDR3 DNA: TGTGCCAGCAGTTTGGGCTTTTGGGGAGAGACCCAGTACTTC
CDR3 protein: CASSLGFWGETQYF
clone size: once
J gene: TRBJ2-5
D gene: .
V gene: TRBV28

CDR3 DNA: TGTGCCAGCAGTTACTCGGCGGGATATGGCTACACCTTC
CDR3 protein: CASSYSAGYGYTF
clone size: once
J gene: TRBJ1-2
D gene: .
V gene: TRBV6-5

CDR3 DNA: TGTGCCAGTAGTCAAATTCGGGCCGGCGAAAAACTGTTTTTT
CDR3 protein: CASSQIRAGEKLFF
clone size: .
J gene: TRBJ1-4
D gene: .
V gene: TRBV19

CDR3 DNA: TGTGCCAGCAGCCCTTATTCGGGACAAATGTACAATGAGCAGTTCTTC
CDR3 protein: CASSPYSGQMYNEQFF
clone size: .
J gene: TRBJ2-1
D gene: .
V gene: TRBV7-9

CDR3 DNA: TGTGCCAGCAGTTCAATTACCCCGAATAGAGAGCAGTACTTC
CDR3 protein: CASSSITPNREQYF
clone size: .
J gene: TRBJ2-7
D gene: .
V gene: TRBV28

CDR3 DNA: TGCGCCAGCAGCCGAAACACCGGGGAGCTGTTTTTT
CDR3 protein: CASSRNTGELFF
clone size: .
J gene: TRBJ2-2
D gene: .
V gene: TRBV5-1

CDR3 DNA: TGTGCCAGCAGCTTGGCGGGAGGGCACAATGAGCAGTTCTTC
CDR3 protein: CASSLAGGHNEQFF
clone size: .
J gene: TRBJ2-1
D gene: TRBD2
V gene: TRBV5-5

CDR3 DNA: TGTGCCAGCAGCGACCCCCGACTAGCGGGAGGGTGGGATGAGCAGTTCTTC
CDR3 protein: CASSDPRLAGGWDEQFF
clone size: .
J gene: TRBJ2-1
D gene: TRBD2
V gene: TRBV9

CDR3 DNA: TGCAGCGTTGCAGGGACTCCCTACAATGAGCAGTTCTTC
CDR3 protein: CSVAGTPYNEQFF
clone size: once
J gene: TRBJ2-1
D gene: .
V gene: TRBV29-1

CDR3 DNA: TGTGCCAGCAGCTTAGAACCCCCCCAACAGCGGACATCCGGGCAGCAGTACTTC
CDR3 protein: CASSLEPPQQRTSGQQYF
clone size: .
J gene: TRBJ2-7
D gene: .
V gene: TRBV7-6

CDR3 DNA: TGTGCCAGCAGCTTGGGGTATGGGGCCAACGTCCTGACTTTC
CDR3 protein: CASSLGYGANVLTF
clone size: .
J gene: TRBJ2-6
D gene: .
V gene: TRBV11-3

CDR3 DNA: TGTGCCAGCAAACCTAGCGGGAGCACAGATACGCAGTATTTT
CDR3 protein: CASKPSGSTDTQYF
clone size: .
J gene: TRBJ2-3
D gene: TRBD2
V gene: TRBV6-6

CDR3 DNA: TGTGCCAGCAGCCTTTTCCTTGGGCAGCCCCAGCATTTT
CDR3 protein: CASSLFLGQPQHF
clone size: .
J gene: TRBJ1-5
D gene: .
V gene: TRBV7-8

CDR3 DNA: TGTGCCAGCAGCTTAGGGACAGGGATTGATGAGCAGTTCTTC
CDR3 protein: CASSLGTGIDEQFF
clone size: .
J gene: TRBJ2-1
D gene: TRBD1
V gene: TRBV7-2

CDR3 DNA: TGTGCCACCAGCGCCTACCAGGGGTCTGGGGAAAAACTGTTTTTT
CDR3 protein: CATSAYQGSGEKLFF
clone size: .
J gene: TRBJ1-4
D gene: .
V gene: TRBV15

CDR3 DNA: TGTGCCAGCTCACCGCCCAGCTCCTACAATGAGCAGTTCTTC
CDR3 protein: CASSPPSSYNEQFF
clone size: .
J gene: TRBJ2-1
D gene: .
V gene: TRBV18

CDR3 DNA: TGTGCCAGCAGTTACTCGAGTTTGAGGCCTGGAAACACCATATATTTT
CDR3 protein: CASSYSSLRPGNTIYF
clone size: .
J gene: TRBJ1-3
D gene: .
V gene: TRBV6-5

CDR3 DNA: TGTGCCAGCAGCGTAGAGGGCTCAGACGGCAATGAGCAGTTCTTC
CDR3 protein: CASSVEGSDGNEQFF
clone size: .
J gene: TRBJ2-1
D gene: .
V gene: TRBV9

CDR3 DNA: TGCAGCGTTCAGAAGGGATACACTGAAGCTTTCTTT
CDR3 protein: CSVQKGYTEAFF
clone size: once
J gene: TRBJ1-1
D gene: .
V gene: TRBV29-1

CDR3 DNA: TGTGCCAGTAGTATACAGGGAGTGGCAGGCGAGCAGTACTTC
CDR3 protein: CASSIQGVAGEQYF
clone size: .
J gene: TRBJ2-7
D gene: .
V gene: TRBV19

CDR3 DNA: TGTGCCATCAGCCGGGACCGCAATCAGCCCCAGCATTTT
CDR3 protein: CAISRDRNQPQHF
clone size: .
J gene: TRBJ1-5
D gene: .
V gene: TRBV10-3

CDR3 DNA: TGTGCCAGCAGCTTAGAAACAGGGGTTTCCCACTCCTACGAGCAGTACTTC
CDR3 protein: CASSLETGVSHSYEQYF
clone size: .
J gene: TRBJ2-7
D gene: TRBD1
V gene: TRBV7-8

CDR3 DNA: TGCGCCAGCAGCTTGGCCAGCATCACTGAAGCTTTCTTT
CDR3 protein: CASSLASITEAFF
clone size: .
J gene: TRBJ1-1
D gene: .
V gene: TRBV5-1

CDR3 DNA: TGCGCCAGCAGCCTCCACCCTAGCGGGAGTGGGCAAGAGACCCAGTACTTC
CDR3 protein: CASSLHPSGSGQETQYF
clone size: .
J gene: TRBJ2-5
D gene: TRBD2
V gene: TRBV5-1

CDR3 DNA: TGTGCCAGCAGCGCGTACAGGGTGCGGGCCTTTAATGAGCAGTTCTTC
CDR3 protein: CASSAYRVRAFNEQFF
clone size: .
J gene: TRBJ2-1
D gene: .
V gene: TRBV7-8

CDR3 DNA: TGTGCCAGCAGCTTACATCGGGTTCCAGAGACCCAGTACTTC
CDR3 protein: CASSLHRVPETQYF
clone size: .
J gene: TRBJ2-5
D gene: .
V gene: TRBV7-3

CDR3 DNA: TGCACCAGCAGCCAAGATGGAGGGGACAGGGTAAACACTGAAGCTTTCTTT
CDR3 protein: CTSSQDGGDRVNTEAFF
clone size: once
J gene: TRBJ1-1
D gene: .
V gene: TRBV1

CDR3 DNA: TGTGCCAGCAGTTTAGTTGTCAGGAAAGAGACCCAGTACTTC
CDR3 protein: CASSLVVRKETQYF
clone size: .
J gene: TRBJ2-5
D gene: .
V gene: TRBV28

CDR3 DNA: TGTGCCAGCACCCGCTCTAGCGGGGACAATGAGCAGTTCTTC
CDR3 protein: CASTRSSGDNEQFF
clone size: once
J gene: TRBJ2-1
D gene: TRBD2
V gene: TRBV2

CDR3 DNA: TGCAGTGCATCACAGGGTACCTGGCAGTTCTTC
CDR3 protein: CSASQGTWQFF
clone size: once
J gene: TRBJ2-1
D gene: .
V gene: TRBV20-1

CDR3 DNA: TGTGCCAGTAGCCGGGACCCAGGCGCGAACAATGAGCAGTTCTTC
CDR3 protein: CASSRDPGANNEQFF
clone size: .
J gene: TRBJ2-1
D gene: .
V gene: TRBV19

CDR3 DNA: TGTGCCAGCTCACCAATGGGGGCCCAGAACACTGAAGCTTTCTTT
CDR3 protein: CASSPMGAQNTEAFF
clone size: .
J gene: TRBJ1-1
D gene: .
V gene: TRBV18

CDR3 DNA: TGTGCCAGCAGCATACAGGGGAGTGAGCAGTTCTTC
CDR3 protein: CASSIQGSEQFF
clone size: .
J gene: TRBJ2-1
D gene: TRBD1
V gene: TRBV7-2

CDR3 DNA: TGTGCCACCAGCAGAGATGTGTGGGGAGACCAAGAGACCCAGTACTTC
CDR3 protein: CATSRDVWGDQETQYF
clone size: .
J gene: TRBJ2-5
D gene: .
V gene: TRBV15

CDR3 DNA: TGTGCCATCAGTGAGTCTTTCCAGGGGCCCTACGAGCAGTACTTC
CDR3 protein: CAISESFQGPYEQYF
clone size: .
J gene: TRBJ2-7
D gene: .
V gene: TRBV10-3

CDR3 DNA: TGTGCCAGCAGCAACTCCCGGGCCAGGGGGAAGGAGCAGTACTTC
CDR3 protein: CASSNSRARGKEQYF
clone size: once
J gene: TRBJ2-7
D gene: TRBD1
V gene: TRBV28

CDR3 DNA: TGCGCCAGCAGCCCGTCAGGGGTCTATTCCTACGAGCAGTACTTC
CDR3 protein: CASSPSGVYSYEQYF
clone size: .
J gene: TRBJ2-7
D gene: .
V gene: TRBV5-1

CDR3 DNA: TGTGCCAGCAGGTTCGGACAGTCCTCTAACTATGGCTACACCTTC
CDR3 protein: CASRFGQSSNYGYTF
clone size: .
J gene: TRBJ1-2
D gene: .
V gene: TRBV2

CDR3 DNA: TGCGCCAGCAGCCTAGGGACAGGGGGGAACACTGAAGCTTTCTTT
CDR3 protein: CASSLGTGGNTEAFF
clone size: .
J gene: TRBJ1-1
D gene: TRBD1
V gene: TRBV5-1

CDR3 DNA: TGTGCCAGCACCCCTCAACAGGGGCCTTATGGCTACACCTTC
CDR3 protein: CASTPQQGPYGYTF
clone size: .
J gene: TRBJ1-2
D gene: TRBD1
V gene: TRBV5-4

CDR3 DNA: TGCGCCAGCGGAAAGCTACCGGCCAGGCTCAATGAGCAGTTCTTC
CDR3 protein: CASGKLPARLNEQFF
clone size: .
J gene: TRBJ2-1
D gene: .
V gene: TRBV4-1

CDR3 DNA: TGTGCCAGCAGCGTAGTGTCCAGCGGGAGCAGCAATGAGCAGTTCTTC
CDR3 protein: CASSVVSSGSSNEQFF
clone size: .
J gene: TRBJ2-1
D gene: TRBD2
V gene: TRBV9

CDR3 DNA: TGTGCCAGCAGGCAGGGGGGTTGGGAGACCCAGTACTTC
CDR3 protein: CASRQGGWETQYF
clone size: .
J gene: TRBJ2-5
D gene: .
V gene: TRBV27

CDR3 DNA: TGTGCCAGCAGTAAAGGACAGGAACTAAATCAGCCCCAGCATTTT
CDR3 protein: CASSKGQELNQPQHF
clone size: .
J gene: TRBJ1-5
D gene: TRBD1
V gene: TRBV27

CDR3 DNA: TGTGCCAGCAGTAGGGGGACTAGTCTATTGGCAGATACGCAGTATTTT
CDR3 protein: CASSRGTSLLADTQYF
clone size: .
J gene: TRBJ2-3
D gene: TRBD2
V gene: TRBV5-5

CDR3 DNA: TGCAGTGCGCGGGCAGTCGAGCAGTACTTC
CDR3 protein: CSARAVEQYF
clone size: .
J gene: TRBJ2-7
D gene: .
V gene: TRBV20-1

CDR3 DNA: TGCGCCACCGCATCGGACAGGGACTATGGCTACACCTTC
CDR3 protein: CATASDRDYGYTF
clone size: .
J gene: TRBJ1-2
D gene: TRBD1
V gene: TRBV10-1

CDR3 DNA: TGTGCCAGCAGCTTAGGGGGGACAGCGGGCTACGAGCAGTACTTC
CDR3 protein: CASSLGGTAGYEQYF
clone size: .
J gene: TRBJ2-7
D gene: .
V gene: TRBV11-2